One T cell receptor beta chain is described in this entry. The data were taken from a study of Tregs in tolerant kidney transplant recipients. Germline V gene lookup returns CDR1 MNHEY and CDR2 SMNVEV (reference sequence). The length of the CDR3 is 17 residues. J lost 4 bases, V lost 6 bases, and 10 bases had no gene match. Sequencing was performed with immunoSEQ multiplex PCR; in TCRdb, only in-frame clones are kept and a portion is missing. The top ten hold 0.5% to 0.65% of the sample, which has about 240,000 clones, roughly 80% seen once. Sequencing input: CD4+ T cells from blood. The TCR sequence derives from a human donor in good health. The chain combines TRBV27 with TRBJ1-4; 11 bases fit TRBD1. CDR3: CASRGTGGGGYNEKLFF. The CDR3 coding sequence is TGTGCCAGCAGAGGGACAGGGGGAGGTGGATATAATGAAAAACTGTTTTTT. Full variable domain (rest looked up from reference TRBV27 and TRBJ1-4): EAQVTQNPRYLITVTGKKLTVTCSQNMNHEYMSWYRQDPGLGLRQIYYSMNVEVTDKGDVPEGYKVSRKEKRNFPLILESPSPNQTSLYFCASRGTGGGGYNEKLFFGSGTQLSVL.